This note documents a single T cell receptor (beta chain) sequence. Its antigen is unidentified. The sample comes from a study of cytomegalovirus exposure and HLA in healthy donors. Whole-study findings and limits: In a later analysis, TCR beta V- and J-gene trimming showed a link to a missense DCLRE1C variant. Across donors, sequencing depth was assumed by presence/absence analyses to be roughly uniform.

The CDR3 totals 13 residues. V dropped 3 bases and J dropped 8 bases, with 13 bases sitting between them. In germline, CDR1 is MNHEY, CDR2 SVGAGI. The PCR ran on 60 Vbeta and 13 Jbeta primers. Some clones are missing from TCRdb's copy, which holds only in-frame ones; the method was immunoSEQ multiplex PCR. The sample holds approximately 80,000 clones. Material: PBMCs. The chain links TRBV6-5 to TRBJ1-2; perhaps TRBD1 as D (5 bases). The sequence came from a woman in her 30s in good health and CMV-seronegative. The DNA of the CDR3 is TGTGCCAGCAGTTATACCGGACATGTCGGCTACACCTTC. Translating it yields CASSYTGHVGYTF.